The clone carrying this TCR beta chain was found many times. Its antigen is unknown. As for time point: longitudinal time-point 1 (baseline). Synthesis of cDNA was carried out by template-switch 5'RACE. The reaction used 10-nucleotide random UMIs. TCRdb independently ran MiXCR on the 5' RACE reads; one entry per CDR3 protein. The sample consists of tens of thousands of distinct CDR3 sequences, roughly 3.2% of them appearing once. The record originates from a study of neurological immune-mediated disorders. The study, taken as a whole, reports: A possible signature was seen in one related-CDR3 cluster, into which phylogenetic grouping placed the repertoires of 18 of 34 multiple sclerosis patients.

The receptor comes from an older woman with multiple sclerosis. The sample taken for sequencing was PBMCs.

For the CDR3, the DNA is TGCGCCAGCAGCCTCGTAGGCGCGGGGGGGCAGTTCTTC. The encoded protein is CASSLVGAGGQFF. The chain couples TRBV5-1 to TRBJ2-1; 8 bases fit TRBD2. The CDR3 consists of 13 residues. Trimming took 4 bases from V and 12 from J; bases not matched to a gene: 9. Germline V lookup: CDR1 SGHRS, CDR2 YFSETQ.